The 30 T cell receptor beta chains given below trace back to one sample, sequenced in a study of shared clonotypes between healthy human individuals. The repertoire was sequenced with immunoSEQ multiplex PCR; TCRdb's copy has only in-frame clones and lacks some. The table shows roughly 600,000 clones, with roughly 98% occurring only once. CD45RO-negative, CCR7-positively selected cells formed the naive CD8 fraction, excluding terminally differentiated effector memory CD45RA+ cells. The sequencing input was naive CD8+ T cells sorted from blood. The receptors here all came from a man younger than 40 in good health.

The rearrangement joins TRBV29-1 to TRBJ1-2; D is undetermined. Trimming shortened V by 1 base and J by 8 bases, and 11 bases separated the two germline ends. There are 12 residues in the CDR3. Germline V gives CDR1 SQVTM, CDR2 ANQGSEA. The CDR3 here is CSVEVLVWGYTF. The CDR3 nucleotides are TGCAGCGTTGAAGTCTTAGTTTGGGGCTACACCTTC. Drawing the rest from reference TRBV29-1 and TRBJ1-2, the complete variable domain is SAVISQKPSRDICQRGTSLTIQCQVDSQVTMMFWYRQQPGQSLTLIATANQGSEATYESGFVIDKFPISRPNLTFSTLTVSNMSPEDSSIYLCSVEVLVWGYTFGSGTRLTVV.

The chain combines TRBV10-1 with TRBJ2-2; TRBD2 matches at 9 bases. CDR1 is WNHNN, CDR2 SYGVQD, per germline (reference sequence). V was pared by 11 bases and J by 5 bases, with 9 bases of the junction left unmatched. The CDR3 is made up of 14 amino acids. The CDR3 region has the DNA TGCGCCGGCGGACTAGCGCCTTGGACCGGGGAGCTGTTTTTT. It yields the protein CAGGLAPWTGELFF.

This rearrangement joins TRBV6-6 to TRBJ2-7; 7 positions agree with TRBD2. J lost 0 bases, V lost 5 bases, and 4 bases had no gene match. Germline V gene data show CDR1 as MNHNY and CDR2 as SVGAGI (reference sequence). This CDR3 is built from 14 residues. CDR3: CASSEERDSYEQYF. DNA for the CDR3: TGTGCCAGCAGTGAGGAGCGGGACTCCTACGAGCAGTACTTC.

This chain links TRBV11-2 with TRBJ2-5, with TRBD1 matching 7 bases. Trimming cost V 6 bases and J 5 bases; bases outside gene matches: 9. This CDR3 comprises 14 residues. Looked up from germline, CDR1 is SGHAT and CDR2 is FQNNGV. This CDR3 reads CASRKTGNPETQYF. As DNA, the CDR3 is TGTGCCAGCAGAAAGACAGGGAACCCCGAGACCCAGTACTTC.

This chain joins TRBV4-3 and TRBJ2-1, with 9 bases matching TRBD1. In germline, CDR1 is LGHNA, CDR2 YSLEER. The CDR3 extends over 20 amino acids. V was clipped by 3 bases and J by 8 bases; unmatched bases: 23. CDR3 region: CASSHGEGTGPPSVVYEQFF. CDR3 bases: TGCGCCAGCAGCCACGGAGAGGGGACAGGGCCTCCCTCGGTTGTGTATGAGCAGTTCTTC.

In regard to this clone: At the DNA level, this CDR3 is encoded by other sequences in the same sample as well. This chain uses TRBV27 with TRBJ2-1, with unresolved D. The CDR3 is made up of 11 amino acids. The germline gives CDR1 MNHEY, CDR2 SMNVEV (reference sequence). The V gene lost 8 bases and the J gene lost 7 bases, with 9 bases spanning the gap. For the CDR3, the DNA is TGTGCCAGCCGTAGGTATAATGAGCAGTTCTTC. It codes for CASRRYNEQFF.

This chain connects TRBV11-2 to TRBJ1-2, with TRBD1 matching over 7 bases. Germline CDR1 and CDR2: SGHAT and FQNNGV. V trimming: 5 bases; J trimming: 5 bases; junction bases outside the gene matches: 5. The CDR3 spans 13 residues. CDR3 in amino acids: CASSQGESYGYTF. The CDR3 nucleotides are TGTGCCAGCAGCCAGGGGGAAAGTTATGGCTACACCTTC.

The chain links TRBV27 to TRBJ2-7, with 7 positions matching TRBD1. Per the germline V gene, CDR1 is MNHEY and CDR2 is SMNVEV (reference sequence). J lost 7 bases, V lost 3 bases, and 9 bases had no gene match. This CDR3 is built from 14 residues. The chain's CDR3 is CASSFLGTAWEQYF. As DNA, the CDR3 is TGTGCCAGCAGTTTTCTTGGGACAGCATGGGAGCAGTACTTC.

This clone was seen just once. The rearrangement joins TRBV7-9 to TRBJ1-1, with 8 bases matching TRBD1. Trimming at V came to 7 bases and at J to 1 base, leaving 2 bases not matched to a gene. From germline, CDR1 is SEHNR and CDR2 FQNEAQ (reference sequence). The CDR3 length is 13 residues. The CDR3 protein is CASNGQGNTEAFF. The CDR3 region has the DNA TGTGCCAGCAACGGACAGGGGAACACTGAAGCTTTCTTT.

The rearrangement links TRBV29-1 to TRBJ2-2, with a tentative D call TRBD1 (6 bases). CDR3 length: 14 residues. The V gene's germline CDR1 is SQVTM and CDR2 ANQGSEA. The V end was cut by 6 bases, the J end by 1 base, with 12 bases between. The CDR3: CSVAGAGNTGELFF. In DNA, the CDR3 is TGCAGCGTGGCAGGGGCCGGGAACACCGGGGAGCTGTTTTTT.

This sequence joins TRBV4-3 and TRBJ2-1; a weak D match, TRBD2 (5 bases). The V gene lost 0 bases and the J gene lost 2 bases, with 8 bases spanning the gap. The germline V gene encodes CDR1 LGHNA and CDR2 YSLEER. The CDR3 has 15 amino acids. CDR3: CASSQDGSPYNEQFF. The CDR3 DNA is TGCGCCAGCAGCCAAGATGGGAGCCCCTACAATGAGCAGTTCTTC.

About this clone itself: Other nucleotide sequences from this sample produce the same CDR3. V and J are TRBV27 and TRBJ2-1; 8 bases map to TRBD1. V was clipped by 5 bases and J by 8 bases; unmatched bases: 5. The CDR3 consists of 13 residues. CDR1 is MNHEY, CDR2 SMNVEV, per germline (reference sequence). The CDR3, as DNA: TGTGCCAGCAGTCCCGGACAGGGCTATGAGCAGTTCTTC. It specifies CASSPGQGYEQFF.

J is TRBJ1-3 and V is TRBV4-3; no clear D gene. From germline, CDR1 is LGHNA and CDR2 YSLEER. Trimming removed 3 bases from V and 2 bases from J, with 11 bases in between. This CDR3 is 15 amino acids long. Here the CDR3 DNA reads TGCGCCAGCAGCCAGGCGGCCGTTACTGGAAACACCATATATTTT. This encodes CASSQAAVTGNTIYF.

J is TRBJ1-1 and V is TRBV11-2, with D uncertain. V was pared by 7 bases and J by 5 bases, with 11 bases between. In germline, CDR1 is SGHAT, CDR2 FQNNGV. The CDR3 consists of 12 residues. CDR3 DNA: TGTGCCAGCACCTGGCGGAGAACTGAAGCTTTCTTT. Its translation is CASTWRRTEAFF.

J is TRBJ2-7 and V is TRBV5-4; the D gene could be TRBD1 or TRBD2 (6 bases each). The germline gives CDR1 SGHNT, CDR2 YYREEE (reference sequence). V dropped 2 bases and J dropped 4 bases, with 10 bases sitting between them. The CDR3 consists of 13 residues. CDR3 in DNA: TGTGCCAGCAGCTTAGGGGGGCAGTACGAGCAGTACTTC. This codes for CASSLGGQYEQYF.

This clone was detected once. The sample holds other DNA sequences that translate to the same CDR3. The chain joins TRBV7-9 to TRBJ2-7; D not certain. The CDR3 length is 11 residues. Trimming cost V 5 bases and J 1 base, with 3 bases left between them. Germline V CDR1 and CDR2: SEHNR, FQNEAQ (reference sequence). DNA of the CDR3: TGTGCCAGCAGCCCGTCCTACGAGCAGTACTTC. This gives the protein CASSPSYEQYF.

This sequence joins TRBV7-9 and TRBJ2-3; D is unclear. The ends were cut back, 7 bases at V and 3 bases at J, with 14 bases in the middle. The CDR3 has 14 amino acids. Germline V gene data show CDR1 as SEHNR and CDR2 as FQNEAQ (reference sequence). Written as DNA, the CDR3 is TGTGCCAGCACCATTCAAAGGCCAACAGATACGCAGTATTTT. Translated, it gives CASTIQRPTDTQYF.

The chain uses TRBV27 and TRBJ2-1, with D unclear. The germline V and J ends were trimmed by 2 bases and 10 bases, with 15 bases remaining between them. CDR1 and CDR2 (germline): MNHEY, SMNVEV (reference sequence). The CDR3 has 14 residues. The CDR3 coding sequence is TGTGCCAGCAGTTTAATGGCATCTTCACAGGAGCAGTTCTTC. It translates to CASSLMASSQEQFF.

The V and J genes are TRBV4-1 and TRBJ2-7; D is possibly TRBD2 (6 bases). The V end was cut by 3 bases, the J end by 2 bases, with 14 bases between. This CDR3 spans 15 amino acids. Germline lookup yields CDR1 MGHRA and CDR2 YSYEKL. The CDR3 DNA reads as TGCGCCAGCAGCCACTTAGCGGTCTCCGCCTACGAGCAGTACTTC. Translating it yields CASSHLAVSAYEQYF.

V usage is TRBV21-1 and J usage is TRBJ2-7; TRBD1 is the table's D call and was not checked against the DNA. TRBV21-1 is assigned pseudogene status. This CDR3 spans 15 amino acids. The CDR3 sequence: CASSQGTGETKEQYF. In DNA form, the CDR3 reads TGTGCCAGCAGCCAGGGGACAGGGGAGACGAAAGAGCAGTACTTC.

The CDR3 DNA follows: TGTGCCAGTAGTATGGGCCAGTGGACATACAATGAGCAGTTCTTC. It is translated as CASSMGQWTYNEQFF. This chain connects TRBV19 to TRBJ2-1, with D possibly TRBD1 on 5 matching bases. Trimming pared 3 bases from V and 4 bases from J, leaving 13 bases between. Germline-derived CDR1 and CDR2 are LNHDA and SQIVND (reference sequence). The CDR3 runs to 15 residues.

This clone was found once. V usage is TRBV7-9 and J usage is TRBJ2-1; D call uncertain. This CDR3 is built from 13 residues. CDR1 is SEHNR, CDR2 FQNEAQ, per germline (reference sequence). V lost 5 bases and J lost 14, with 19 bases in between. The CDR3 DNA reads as TGTGCCAGCAGCCCCCCCTCAGGTCGGTCGGAGTTCTTC. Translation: CASSPPSGRSEFF. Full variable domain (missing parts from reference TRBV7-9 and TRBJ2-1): DTGVSQNPRHKITKRGQNVTFRCDPISEHNRLYWYRQTLGQGPEFLTYFQNEAQLEKSRLLSDRFSAERPKGSFSTLEIQRTEQGDSAMYLCASSPPSGRSEFFGPGTRLTVL.

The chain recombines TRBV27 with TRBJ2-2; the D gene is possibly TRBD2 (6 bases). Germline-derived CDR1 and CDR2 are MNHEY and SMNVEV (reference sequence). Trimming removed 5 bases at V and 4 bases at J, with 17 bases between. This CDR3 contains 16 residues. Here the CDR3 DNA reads TGTGCCAGCAGTACGAGACTAGTCGAACTCACCGGGGAGCTGTTTTTT. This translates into CASSTRLVELTGELFF.

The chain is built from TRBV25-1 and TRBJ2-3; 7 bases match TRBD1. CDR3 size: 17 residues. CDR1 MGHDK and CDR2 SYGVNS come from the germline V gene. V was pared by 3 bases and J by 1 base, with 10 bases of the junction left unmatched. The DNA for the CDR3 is TGTGCCAGCAGTGATCAGACAGGGTGGGTAGGCACAGATACGCAGTATTTT. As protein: CASSDQTGWVGTDTQYF.

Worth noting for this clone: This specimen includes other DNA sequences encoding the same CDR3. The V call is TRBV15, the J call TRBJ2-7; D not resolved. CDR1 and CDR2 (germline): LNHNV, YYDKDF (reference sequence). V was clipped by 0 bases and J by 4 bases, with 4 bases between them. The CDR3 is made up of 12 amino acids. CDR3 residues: CATSRDLYEQYF. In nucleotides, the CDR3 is TGTGCCACCAGCAGAGATCTGTACGAGCAGTACTTC.

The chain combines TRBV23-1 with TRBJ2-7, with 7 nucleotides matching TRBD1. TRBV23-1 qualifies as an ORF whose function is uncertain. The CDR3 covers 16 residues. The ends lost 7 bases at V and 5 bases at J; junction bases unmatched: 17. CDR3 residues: CASTHTRDSCDHEQYF. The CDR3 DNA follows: TGCGCCAGCACCCACACCCGGGACAGCTGTGACCACGAGCAGTACTTC.

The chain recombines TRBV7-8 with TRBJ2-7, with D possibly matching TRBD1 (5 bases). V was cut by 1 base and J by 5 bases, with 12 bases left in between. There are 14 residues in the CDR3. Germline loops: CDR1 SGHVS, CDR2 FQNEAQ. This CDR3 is CASSLEPGHHEQYF. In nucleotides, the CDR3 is TGTGCCAGCAGCTTAGAGCCAGGACACCACGAGCAGTACTTC.

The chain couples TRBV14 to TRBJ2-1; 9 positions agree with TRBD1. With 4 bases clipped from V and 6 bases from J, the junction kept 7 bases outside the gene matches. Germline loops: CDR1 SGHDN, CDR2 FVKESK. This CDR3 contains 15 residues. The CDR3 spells CASSRTGTGFNEQFF. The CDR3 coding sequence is TGTGCCAGCAGCCGGACCGGGACAGGGTTCAATGAGCAGTTCTTC. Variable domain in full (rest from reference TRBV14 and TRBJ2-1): EAGVTQFPSHSVIEKGQTVTLRCDPISGHDNLYWYRRVMGKEIKFLLHFVKESKQDESGMPNNRFLAERTGGTYSTLKVQPAELEDSGVYFCASSRTGTGFNEQFFGPGTRLTVL.

This CDR3 reads CASSLREYTGELFF. CDR3 in DNA: TGTGCCAGCAGCTTGCGAGAATACACCGGGGAGCTGTTTTTT. The V call is TRBV5-4, the J call TRBJ2-2; D ambiguous. V was clipped by 1 base and J by 3 bases, with 7 bases between them. CDR3 length: 14 amino acids. Germline CDR1 SGHNT, CDR2 YYREEE (reference sequence).

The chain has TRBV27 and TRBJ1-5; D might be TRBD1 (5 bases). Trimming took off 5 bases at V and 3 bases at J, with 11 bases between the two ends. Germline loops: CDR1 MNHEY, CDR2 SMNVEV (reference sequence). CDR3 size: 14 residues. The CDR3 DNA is TGTGCCAGCAGTCCGGGACGGATCAATCAGCCCCAGCATTTT. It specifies CASSPGRINQPQHF.